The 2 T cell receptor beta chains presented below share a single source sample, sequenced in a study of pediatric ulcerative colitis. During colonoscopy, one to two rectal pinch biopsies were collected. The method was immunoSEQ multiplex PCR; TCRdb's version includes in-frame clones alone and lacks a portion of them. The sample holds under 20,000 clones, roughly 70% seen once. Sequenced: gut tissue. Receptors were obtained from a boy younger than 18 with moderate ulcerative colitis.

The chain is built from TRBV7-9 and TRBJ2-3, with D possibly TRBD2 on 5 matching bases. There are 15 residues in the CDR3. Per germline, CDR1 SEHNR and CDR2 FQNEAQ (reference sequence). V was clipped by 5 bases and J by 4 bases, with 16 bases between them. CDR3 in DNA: TGTGCCAGCAGCGTGGACGGAGGCTACGCAGATACGCAGTATTTT. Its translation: CASSVDGGYADTQYF. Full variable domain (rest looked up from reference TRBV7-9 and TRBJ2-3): DTGVSQNPRHKITKRGQNVTFRCDPISEHNRLYWYRQTLGQGPEFLTYFQNEAQLEKSRLLSDRFSAERPKGSFSTLEIQRTEQGDSAMYLCASSVDGGYADTQYFGPGTRLTVL.

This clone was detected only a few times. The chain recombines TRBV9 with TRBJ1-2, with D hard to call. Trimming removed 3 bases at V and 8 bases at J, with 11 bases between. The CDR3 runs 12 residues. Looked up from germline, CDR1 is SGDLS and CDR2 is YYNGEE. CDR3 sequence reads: CASSAEWGGYTF. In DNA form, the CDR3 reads TGTGCCAGCAGCGCAGAATGGGGAGGCTACACCTTC. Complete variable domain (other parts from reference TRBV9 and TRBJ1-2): DSGVTQTPKHLITATGQRVTLRCSPRSGDLSVYWYQQSLDQGLQFLIQYYNGEERAKGNILERFSAQQFPDLHSELNLSSLELGDSALYFCASSAEWGGYTFGSGTRLTVV.